This record looks at one T cell receptor beta chain sequence and its context. Its antigen remains unidentified. This sample was included in a study of CD8 T cells in ankylosing spondylitis. CDR3 length equals 18 residues. Per germline, CDR1 SGHTA and CDR2 FQGTGA. J was trimmed by 9 bases and V by 2 bases; bases with no gene match: 10. Quantitative 5'-RACE with molecular barcodes produced the TCR beta libraries. TCRdb fed the 5' RACE reads into MiXCR, producing one record per CDR3 protein. The repertoire holds a few hundred thousand distinct CDR3 sequences, with 18% as singletons. The study, taken as a whole, reports: Disease-associated clones were CD8+ and fairly uncommon in peripheral blood. In ankylosing spondylitis blood, a motif of about eight highly homologous TCR beta variants appeared characteristic.

This chain connects TRBV7-3 to TRBJ2-1, with TRBD2 identical over 16 bases. The sequence was obtained from a male donor with ankylosing spondylitis or in good health (not recorded which). The material sequenced was blood, either unsorted or a sorted T cell fraction (not recorded which). The CDR3 is CASSLLSGTSGRASEQFF. CDR3 in DNA: TGTGCCAGCAGCTTACTTTCTGGGACTAGCGGGAGGGCTAGTGAGCAGTTCTTC.